The 18 T cell receptor beta chains presented below share a single source sample, sequenced in a study of T cells of healthy individuals listed by TCRdb under 2018. Receptors were amplified or captured by 5' RACE. Sequencing instrument: Illumina MiSeq. TCRdb reworked the public reads: Q25 trimming with fastp, MiXCR clone assembly, productive beta chains retained. Identical CDR3 proteins give one entry, which carries the most common genes and DNA. In this sample the table shows some 41,000 distinct CDR3 sequences, approximately 4.5% of which occur a single time. Together, the top ten hold 9% to 10% of the sample. The receptors here all came from a human donor in good health.

There are many counts of this clonotype. V gene TRBV4-1 combines with J gene TRBJ1-6; D is unclear. Germline CDR1 reads MGHRA; CDR2 reads YSYEKL. With 2 bases removed from V and 8 bases from J, the gap between germline ends came to 4 bases. The CDR3 is 12 residues long. Written as DNA, the CDR3 is TGCGCCAGCAGCCAACCCTATTCACCCCTCCACTTT. It is translated as CASSQPYSPLHF.

In this sample, this clonotype turned up many times. The chain links TRBV7-6 to TRBJ2-7; D may match TRBD1 or TRBD2 (6 bases each). Trimming stripped 1 base from V and 5 bases from J, with 15 bases between. This CDR3 has 15 amino acids. CDR1 and CDR2 (germline): SGHVS, FNYEAQ. The CDR3 bases are TGTGCCAGCAGCTTAGACGGGGGCAGAGGGAACGAGCAGTACTTC. It specifies CASSLDGGRGNEQYF.

In this sample, this clonotype turned up many times. The rearrangement links TRBV7-9 to TRBJ2-3, with D unresolved. V lost 2 bases and J lost 4, with 10 bases in between. Per germline, CDR1 SEHNR and CDR2 FQNEAQ (reference sequence). CDR3 size: 14 residues. CDR3 DNA sequence: TGTGCCAGCAGCTTATCATCCTCCGCAGATACGCAGTATTTT. Translation gives CASSLSSSADTQYF.

The chain carries TRBV11-2 and TRBJ1-3; D uncertain. The ends were cut back, 0 bases at V and 7 bases at J, with 10 bases in the middle. The CDR3 covers 14 residues. In germline, CDR1 is SGHAT, CDR2 FQNNGV. The CDR3 protein is CASSLEFFGNTIYF. The DNA of the CDR3 is TGTGCCAGCAGCTTAGAGTTTTTCGGGAACACCATATATTTT.

Many counts were recorded for this clonotype. This sequence joins TRBV19 and TRBJ2-7; D gene ambiguous. Germline loops: CDR1 LNHDA, CDR2 SQIVND (reference sequence). The length of the CDR3 is 14 residues. The V and J ends lost 6 bases and 3 bases respectively, with 15 bases between them. The CDR3 spells CASSPRGRVYEQYF. CDR3 DNA: TGTGCCAGTAGCCCCCGCGGAAGGGTCTACGAGCAGTACTTC.

This clonotype was seen only a few times. In DNA form, the CDR3 reads TGTGCCAGCACCACCCGGCGGGGAGGCGAGCAGTACTTC. Its translation: CASTTRRGGEQYF. The genes are TRBV7-2 and TRBJ2-7; tentatively, D is TRBD2 (6 bases). The germline V gene encodes CDR1 SGHTA and CDR2 FQGNSA. With 7 bases removed from V and 6 bases from J, the gap between germline ends came to 16 bases. The length of the CDR3 is 13 residues. The whole variable domain, filled in from reference TRBV7-2 and TRBJ2-7, reads GAGVSQSPSNKVTEKGKDVELRCDPISGHTALYWYRQSLGQGLEFLIYFQGNSAPDKSGLPSDRFSAERTGGSVSTLTIQRTQQEDSAVYLCASTTRRGGEQYFGPGTRLTVT.

This clonotype was detected only a few times. The chain employs TRBV12-3 or TRBV12-4 and TRBJ2-1, with a weak D call TRBD1 (5 bases). Trimming shortened V by 6 bases and J by 8 bases, and 8 bases separated the two germline ends. The CDR3 contains 11 residues. The CDR3 reads CASRGVDEQFF. The CDR3 nucleotides are TGTGCCAGCAGAGGGGTGGATGAGCAGTTCTTC.

V usage is TRBV11-2 and J usage is TRBJ1-2; perhaps TRBD1 as D (6 bases). V was pared by 5 bases and J by 5 bases, with 24 bases between. This CDR3 comprises 17 residues. The germline gives CDR1 SGHAT, CDR2 FQNNGV. The CDR3 coding sequence is TGTGCCAGCAGCATGACAGGTCCACTGTCGTCTATTTATGGCTACACCTTC. This codes for CASSMTGPLSSIYGYTF. The whole variable domain, remainder taken from reference TRBV11-2 and TRBJ1-2, is EAGVAQSPRYKIIEKRQSVAFWCNPISGHATLYWYQQILGQGPKLLIQFQNNGVVDDSQLPKDRFSAERLKGVDSTLKIQPAKLEDSAVYLCASSMTGPLSSIYGYTFGSGTRLTVV.

The sample holds a few counts of this clonotype. This chain joins TRBV6-5 and TRBJ1-6; tentative D call: TRBD1 (5 bases). This CDR3 has 14 residues. Germline values: CDR1 MNHEY, CDR2 SVGAGI. V was cut by 5 bases and J by 7 bases, with 12 bases left in between. The DNA for the CDR3 is TGTGCCAGCAGTACTGTGGGGGTAAATTCACCCCTCCACTTT. Translating it yields CASSTVGVNSPLHF.

This clonotype occurred many times. V is TRBV29-1 and J is TRBJ1-2, with D hard to call. Germline assignment: CDR1 SQVTM and CDR2 ANQGSEA. The CDR3 loop spans 11 amino acids. Trimming took off 3 bases at V and 9 bases at J, with 11 bases between the two ends. DNA for the CDR3: TGCAGCGTTGATGAGGGTAGGAGCTACACCTTC. Encoded protein: CSVDEGRSYTF. Variable domain in full (rest from reference TRBV29-1 and TRBJ1-2): SAVISQKPSRDICQRGTSLTIQCQVDSQVTMMFWYRQQPGQSLTLIATANQGSEATYESGFVIDKFPISRPNLTFSTLTVSNMSPEDSSIYLCSVDEGRSYTFGSGTRLTVV.

This clonotype was counted between two and nine times. The chain employs TRBV4-3 and TRBJ2-3, with unresolved D. The CDR3 runs to 15 residues. From germline, CDR1 is LGHNA and CDR2 YSLEER. V lost 2 bases and J lost 0, with 9 bases in between. CDR3 residues: CASSQKGISTDTQYF. DNA for the CDR3: TGCGCCAGCAGCCAAAAGGGCATTAGCACAGATACGCAGTATTTT.

The chain is built from TRBV20-1 and TRBJ2-7; TRBD1 or TRBD2 may be the D gene (5 bases each). Per the germline V gene, CDR1 is DFQATT and CDR2 is SNEGSKA (reference sequence). The CDR3 contains 15 residues. V lost 2 bases and J 2 bases, leaving 16 bases between the germline ends. The CDR3 sequence: CSARSPGRGTYEQYF. In DNA form, the CDR3 reads TGCAGTGCTAGATCCCCGGGCCGGGGCACCTACGAGCAGTACTTC.

This clonotype was counted a few times. J is TRBJ2-6 and V is TRBV7-8, with D possibly TRBD1 on 7 matching bases. CDR1 is SGHVS, CDR2 FQNEAQ, per germline. CDR3 size: 18 residues. Trimming took 5 bases from V and 0 from J, leaving 17 bases between them. The chain's CDR3 is CASSPARGDLSGANVLTF. The CDR3 DNA reads as TGTGCCAGCAGCCCGGCCAGGGGGGACCTCTCTGGGGCCAACGTCCTGACTTTC.

This clonotype has ten or more counts. This chain uses TRBV29-1 with TRBJ2-2, with TRBD1 matching 11 bases. CDR3 length: 14 residues. The J segment lost 5 bases and the V segment lost 4 bases, leaving 3 bases of the junction unmatched. In germline, CDR1 is SQVTM, CDR2 ANQGSEA. The CDR3 region has the DNA TGCAGCGTTGTCCGGGACAGGGGGACCGGGGAGCTGTTTTTT. Protein sequence: CSVVRDRGTGELFF.

At least ten counts were recorded for this clonotype. V usage is TRBV15 and J usage is TRBJ1-1; 7 positions match TRBD1. CDR3 length equals 14 residues. Losses at the gene ends were 3 bases for V and 10 bases for J; bases not matched to a gene: 11. Germline lookup yields CDR1 LNHNV and CDR2 YYDKDF (reference sequence). The CDR3: CATSRAAGQTSAFF. CDR3 nucleotide sequence: TGTGCCACCAGCAGGGCAGCGGGACAGACGTCAGCTTTCTTT.

This clonotype came up many times. V is TRBV6-5 and J is TRBJ2-7, with D possibly called TRBD1 or TRBD2 (5 bases each). CDR1 is MNHEY, CDR2 SVGAGI, per germline. V was shortened by 5 bases and J by 6 bases, with 20 bases between the two germline ends. This CDR3 is 15 amino acids long. CDR3 in amino acids: CASSQRTGRRVEQYF. CDR3 bases: TGTGCCAGCAGTCAGCGAACGGGGCGACGGGTCGAGCAGTACTTC.

The chain is built from TRBV4-1 and TRBJ1-5; D uncertain. V was pared by 0 bases and J by 5 bases, with 8 bases between. Germline-derived CDR1 and CDR2 are MGHRA and YSYEKL. The CDR3 is 14 amino acids. In DNA, the CDR3 is TGCGCCAGCAGCCAAGACGTCGGGGATCAGCCCCAGCATTTT. Translating gives CASSQDVGDQPQHF.

The sample holds a few counts of this clonotype. V and J are TRBV30 and TRBJ2-1, with 7 bases identical to TRBD1. With 3 bases clipped from V and 7 bases from J, the junction kept 12 bases outside the gene matches. Looked up from germline, CDR1 is GTSNPN and CDR2 is SVGIG (reference sequence). The CDR3 sequence is 15 residues long. CDR3 DNA: TGTGCCTGGAGCGCTGACCTCTCGACAGGGAATGAGCAGTTCTTC. Amino acids: CAWSADLSTGNEQFF.